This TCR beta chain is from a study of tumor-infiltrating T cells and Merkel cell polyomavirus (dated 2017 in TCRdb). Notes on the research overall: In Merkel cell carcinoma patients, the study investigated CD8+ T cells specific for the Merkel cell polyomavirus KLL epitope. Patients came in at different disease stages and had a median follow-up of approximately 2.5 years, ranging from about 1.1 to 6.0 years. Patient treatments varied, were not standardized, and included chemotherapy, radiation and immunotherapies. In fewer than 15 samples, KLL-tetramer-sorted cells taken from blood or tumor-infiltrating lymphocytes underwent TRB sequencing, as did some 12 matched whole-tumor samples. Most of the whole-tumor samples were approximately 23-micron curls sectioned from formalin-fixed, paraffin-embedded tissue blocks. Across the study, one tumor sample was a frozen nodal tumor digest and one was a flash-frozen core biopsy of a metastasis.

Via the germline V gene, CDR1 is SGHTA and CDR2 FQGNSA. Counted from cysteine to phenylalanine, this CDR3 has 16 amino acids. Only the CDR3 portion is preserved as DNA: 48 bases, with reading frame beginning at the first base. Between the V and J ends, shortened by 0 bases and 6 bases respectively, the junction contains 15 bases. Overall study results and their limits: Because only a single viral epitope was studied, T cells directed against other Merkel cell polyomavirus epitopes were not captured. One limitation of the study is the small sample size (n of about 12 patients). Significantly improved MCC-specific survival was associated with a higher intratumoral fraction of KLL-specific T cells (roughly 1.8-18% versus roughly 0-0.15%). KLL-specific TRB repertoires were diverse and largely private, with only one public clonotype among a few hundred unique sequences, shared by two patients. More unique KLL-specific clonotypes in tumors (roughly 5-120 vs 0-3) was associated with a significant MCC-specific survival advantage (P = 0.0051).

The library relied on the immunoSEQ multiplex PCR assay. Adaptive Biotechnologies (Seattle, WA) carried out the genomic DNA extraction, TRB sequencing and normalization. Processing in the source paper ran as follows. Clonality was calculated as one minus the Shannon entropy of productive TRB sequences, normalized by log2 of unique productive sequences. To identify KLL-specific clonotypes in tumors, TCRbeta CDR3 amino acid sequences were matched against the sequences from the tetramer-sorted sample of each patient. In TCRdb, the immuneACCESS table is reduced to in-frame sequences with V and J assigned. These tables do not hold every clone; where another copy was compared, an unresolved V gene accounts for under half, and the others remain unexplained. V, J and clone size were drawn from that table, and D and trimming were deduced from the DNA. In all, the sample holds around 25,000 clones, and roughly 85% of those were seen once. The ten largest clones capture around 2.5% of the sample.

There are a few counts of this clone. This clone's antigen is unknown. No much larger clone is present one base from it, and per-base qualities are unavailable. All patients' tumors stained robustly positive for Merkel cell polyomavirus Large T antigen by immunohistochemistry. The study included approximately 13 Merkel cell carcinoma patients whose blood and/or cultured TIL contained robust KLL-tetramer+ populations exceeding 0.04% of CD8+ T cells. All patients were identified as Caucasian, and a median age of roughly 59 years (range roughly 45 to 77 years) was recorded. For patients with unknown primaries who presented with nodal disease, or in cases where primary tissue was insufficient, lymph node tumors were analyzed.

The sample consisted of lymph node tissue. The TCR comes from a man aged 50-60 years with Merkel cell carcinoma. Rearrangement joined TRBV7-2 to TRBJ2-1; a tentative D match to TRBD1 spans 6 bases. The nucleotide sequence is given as TGTGCCAGCAGCTTAGCGGGGGCGCGTATTATCAATGAGCAGTTCTTC. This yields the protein CASSLAGARIINEQFF.